This T cell receptor beta chain appears in the sequencing data of a study of T cell changes during pregnancy in multiple sclerosis. Sequencing was performed with immunoSEQ multiplex PCR; in TCRdb, only in-frame clones are kept and a portion is missing. The repertoire consists of tens of thousands of clones, with approximately 92% occurring once and the leading ten covering 0.43%. CDR3 size: 16 residues. V was clipped by 0 bases and J by 6 bases, with 17 bases between them. The germline gives CDR1 LGHNA, CDR2 YNFKEQ. The V and J genes are TRBV4-2 and TRBJ2-5, with no clear D. The sequencing used CD4+ T cells from peripheral blood mononuclear cells, collected in the third trimester of pregnancy. This clonotype originated in a female donor in good health, enrolled as a control in a pregnancy study. CDR3 residues: CASSQDDHQARKTQYF. The CDR3 nucleotides are TGTGCCAGCAGCCAAGATGACCACCAAGCTAGGAAGACCCAGTACTTC.